This record concerns one TCR beta chain sequence. The antigen is not known. Germline CDR1 and CDR2: SGHVS and FQNEAQ. CDR3 length: 15 amino acids. Naive CD8+ T cells had a CD45RO-CCR7+CD27+CD95- phenotype. TRB cDNA was prepared as libraries by UMI-labeled 5' RACE. TCRdb reprocessed the 5' RACE reads; each CDR3 protein has one entry and no DNA is given. This sample's table reports tens of thousands of distinct CDR3 sequences. The data belong to a study of CXCR3-negative and CXCR3-positive naive CD8 T cells. Study in general: Approximately 140 million TRB reads in total, about 1.5 +/- 0.3 million per library. Study-level findings and limits: Naive cells positive for CXCR3 carried more hydrophobic TRB CDR3s than CXCR3-negative ones. TRBV-TRBJ usage was similar across naive CXCR3 subsets but distinct in memory cells. Most assays used freshly isolated PBMCs, as cryopreservation partially reduced CXCR3.

This TCR came from a human donor in good health. Some clones in this sample may be carry-over from other donors' samples. The chain carries TRBV7-8 and TRBJ2-2; with no DNA, the TCRdb D assignment of TRBD1 cannot be verified. Sequencing was carried out using naive CXCR3+ CD8+ T cells from blood. Subset: CD45RO-CCR7+CD27+CD95- naive CD8+ T cells expressing CXCR3 (TNR3+). The CDR3 loop is CASTSEGRVGLELFF. The entire variable domain, with the rest obtained from reference TRBV7-8 and TRBJ2-2, is as follows: GAGVSQSPRYKVAKRGQDVALRCDPISGHVSLFWYQQALGQGPEFLTYFQNEAQLDKSGLPSDRFFAERPEGSVSTLKIQRTQQEDSAVYLCASTSEGRVGLELFFGEGSRLTVL.